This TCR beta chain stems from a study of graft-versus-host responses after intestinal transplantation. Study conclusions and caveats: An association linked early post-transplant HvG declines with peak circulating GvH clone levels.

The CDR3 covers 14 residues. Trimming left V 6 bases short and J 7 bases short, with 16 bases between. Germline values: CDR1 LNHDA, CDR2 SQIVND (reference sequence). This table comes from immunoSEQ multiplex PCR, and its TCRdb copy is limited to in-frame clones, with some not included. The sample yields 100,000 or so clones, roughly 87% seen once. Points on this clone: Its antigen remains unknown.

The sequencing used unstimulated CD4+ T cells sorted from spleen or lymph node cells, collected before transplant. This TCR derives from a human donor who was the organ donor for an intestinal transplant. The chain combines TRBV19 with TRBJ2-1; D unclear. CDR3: CASRPWGMGNEQFF. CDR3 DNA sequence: TGTGCCAGTAGACCTTGGGGAATGGGAAATGAGCAGTTCTTC.